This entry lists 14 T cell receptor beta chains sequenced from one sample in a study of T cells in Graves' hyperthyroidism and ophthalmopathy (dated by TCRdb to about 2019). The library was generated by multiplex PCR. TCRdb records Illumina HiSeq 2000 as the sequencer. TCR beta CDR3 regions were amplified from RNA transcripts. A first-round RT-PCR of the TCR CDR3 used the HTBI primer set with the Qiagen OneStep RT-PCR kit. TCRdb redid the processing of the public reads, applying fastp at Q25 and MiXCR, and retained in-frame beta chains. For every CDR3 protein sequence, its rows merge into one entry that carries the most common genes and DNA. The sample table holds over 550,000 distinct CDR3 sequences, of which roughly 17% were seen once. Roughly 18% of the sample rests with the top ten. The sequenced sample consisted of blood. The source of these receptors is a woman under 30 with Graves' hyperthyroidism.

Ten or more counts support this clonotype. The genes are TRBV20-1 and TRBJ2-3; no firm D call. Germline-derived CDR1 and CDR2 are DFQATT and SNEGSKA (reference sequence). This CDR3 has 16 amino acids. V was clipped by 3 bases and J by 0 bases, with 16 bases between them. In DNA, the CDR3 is TGCAGTGCTAGGTCCCACTTCGGCGGAAGCACAGATACGCAGTATTTT. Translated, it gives CSARSHFGGSTDTQYF.

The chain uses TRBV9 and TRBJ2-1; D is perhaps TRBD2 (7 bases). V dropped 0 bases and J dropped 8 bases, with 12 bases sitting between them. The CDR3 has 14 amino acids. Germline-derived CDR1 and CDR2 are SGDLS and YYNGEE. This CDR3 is CASSVGGGRDEQFF. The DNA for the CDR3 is TGTGCCAGCAGCGTAGGGGGGGGCCGCGATGAGCAGTTCTTC.

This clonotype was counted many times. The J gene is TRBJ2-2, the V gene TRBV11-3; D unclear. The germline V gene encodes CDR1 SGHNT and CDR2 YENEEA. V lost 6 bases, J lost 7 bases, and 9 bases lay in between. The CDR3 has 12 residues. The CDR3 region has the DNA TGTGCCAGCAGAAGAGTTAACGGGGAGCTGTTTTTT. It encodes CASRRVNGELFF.

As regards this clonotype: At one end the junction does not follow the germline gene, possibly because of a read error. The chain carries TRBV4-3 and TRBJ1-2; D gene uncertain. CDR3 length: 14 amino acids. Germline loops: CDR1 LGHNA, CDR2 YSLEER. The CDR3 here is CASNQALGSHGYTF. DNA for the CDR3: TGCGCCAGCAACCAAGCTCTCGGGAGTCATGGCTACACCTTC.

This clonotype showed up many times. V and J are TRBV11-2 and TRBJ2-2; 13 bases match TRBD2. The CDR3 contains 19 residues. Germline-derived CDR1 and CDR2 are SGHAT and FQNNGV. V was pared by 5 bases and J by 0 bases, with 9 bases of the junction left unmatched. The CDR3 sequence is CASSKRGLAGTTNTGELFF. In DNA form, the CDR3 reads TGTGCCAGCAGCAAGAGGGGACTAGCGGGGACTACGAACACCGGGGAGCTGTTTTTT. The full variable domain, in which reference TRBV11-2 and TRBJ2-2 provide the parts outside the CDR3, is EAGVAQSPRYKIIEKRQSVAFWCNPISGHATLYWYQQILGQGPKLLIQFQNNGVVDDSQLPKDRFSAERLKGVDSTLKIQPAKLEDSAVYLCASSKRGLAGTTNTGELFFGEGSRLTVL.

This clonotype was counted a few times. Here the CDR3 reads CASGTGASGYTF. The CDR3 coding sequence is TGTGCCAGCGGCACAGGGGCAAGTGGCTACACCTTC. This rearrangement joins TRBV3-1 to TRBJ1-2; TRBD1 matches 7 bases. This CDR3 comprises 12 residues. Looked up from germline, CDR1 is LGHDT and CDR2 is YNNKEL (reference sequence). V lost 8 bases to trimming and J lost 7 bases; unmatched junction nucleotides: 7.

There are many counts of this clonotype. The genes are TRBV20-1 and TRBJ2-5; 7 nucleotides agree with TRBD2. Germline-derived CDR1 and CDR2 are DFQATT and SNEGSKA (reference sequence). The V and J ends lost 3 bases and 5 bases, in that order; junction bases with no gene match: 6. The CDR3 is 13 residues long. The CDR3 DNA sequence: TGCAGTGCTAGGGGGGGGACGTGGGAGACCCAGTACTTC. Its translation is CSARGGTWETQYF.

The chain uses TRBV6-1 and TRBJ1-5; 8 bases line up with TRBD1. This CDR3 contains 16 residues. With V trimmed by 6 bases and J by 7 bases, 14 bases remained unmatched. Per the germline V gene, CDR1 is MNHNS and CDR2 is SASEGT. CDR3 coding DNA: TGTGCCAGCAGGGGCACCGGGACAGGTTACGGCCAGCCCCAGCATTTT. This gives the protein CASRGTGTGYGQPQHF.

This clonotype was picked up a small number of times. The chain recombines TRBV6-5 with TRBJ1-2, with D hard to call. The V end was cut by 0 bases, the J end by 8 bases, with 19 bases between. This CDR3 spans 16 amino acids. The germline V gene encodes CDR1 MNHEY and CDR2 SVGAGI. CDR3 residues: CASSYSLSPQLGGYTF. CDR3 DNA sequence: TGTGCCAGCAGTTACTCGCTCTCGCCTCAGTTGGGAGGCTACACCTTC.

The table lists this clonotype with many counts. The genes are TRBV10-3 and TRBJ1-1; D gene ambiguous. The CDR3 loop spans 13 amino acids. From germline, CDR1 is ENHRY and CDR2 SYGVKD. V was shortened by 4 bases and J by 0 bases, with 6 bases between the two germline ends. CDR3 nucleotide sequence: TGTGCCATCAGTGGGGCAGTGAACACTGAAGCTTTCTTT. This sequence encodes CAISGAVNTEAFF.

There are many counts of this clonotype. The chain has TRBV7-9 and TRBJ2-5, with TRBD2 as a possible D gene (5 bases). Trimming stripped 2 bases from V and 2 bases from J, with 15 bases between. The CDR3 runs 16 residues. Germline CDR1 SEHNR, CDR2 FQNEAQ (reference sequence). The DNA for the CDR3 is TGTGCCAGCAGCTTAAGCGGAGCGGAGGAGCAAGAGACCCAGTACTTC. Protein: CASSLSGAEEQETQYF.

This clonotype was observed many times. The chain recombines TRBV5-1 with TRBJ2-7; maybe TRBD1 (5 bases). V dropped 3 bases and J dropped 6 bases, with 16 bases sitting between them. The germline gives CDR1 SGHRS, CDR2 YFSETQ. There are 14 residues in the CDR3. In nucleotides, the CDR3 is TGCGCCAGCAGCTACGAGGAGTGGGGCTCCGAGCAGTACTTC. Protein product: CASSYEEWGSEQYF.

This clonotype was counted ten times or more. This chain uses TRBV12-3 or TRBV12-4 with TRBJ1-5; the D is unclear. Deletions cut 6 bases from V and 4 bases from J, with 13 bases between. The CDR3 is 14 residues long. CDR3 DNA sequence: TGTGCCAGCAGAGGGTCTTCGGGGAATCAGCCCCAGCATTTT. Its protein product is CASRGSSGNQPQHF.

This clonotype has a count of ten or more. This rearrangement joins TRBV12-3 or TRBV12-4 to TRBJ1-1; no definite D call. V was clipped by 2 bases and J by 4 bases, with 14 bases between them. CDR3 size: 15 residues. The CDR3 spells CASSLSGTSFTEAFF. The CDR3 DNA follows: TGTGCCAGCAGTTTATCGGGAACCTCATTCACTGAAGCTTTCTTT.